The entry that follows covers one TCR beta chain sequence. It has no known antigen specificity. No qualities accompany the bases; no much larger clone lies one base away. The germline V gene (reference sequence) yields SGHNT for CDR1 and YYREEE for CDR2. Reading from cysteine to phenylalanine, the CDR3 counts 16 amino acids. The CDR3 DNA has 48 bases and is translated from base 1. From V the trimming removes 4 bases and from J it removes 3 bases, while the gene matches leave 6 bases of the junction unaccounted for. These data belong to a study of T cell repertoires in cytomegalovirus infection (dated by TCRdb to about 2019). In the study overall: Recently identified HLA-C-restricted CMV epitopes, whose presentation resists viral immunomodulation, were targeted by peptide stimulations together with well-studied HLA-B-restricted epitopes. Donor HLA type was relevant to the analysis, because carriage of CMV infection together with the matching HLA type was indicated by public TCR beta signatures. Study-level results and caveats: Carriers of CMV infection plus the relevant HLA type were discriminated by the cumulative frequency of public TCR beta family members in the study cohort and in an independent roughly 350-donor cohort. The ex vivo response was dominated by HLA-C-restricted CMV-specific TCR beta clonotypes, and the single most frequent clonotype in two of eight donors was supplied by these HLA-C-restricted clonotypes.

Per the publication, the treatment or condition label means: in vitro stimulation with specific CMV peptide epitopes to enrich CMV-specific T cells. TCRdb records Illumina HiSeq 1500 as the sequencer. TCRdb reprocessed the public reads (quality trimming at Q25 with fastp, clone calling with MiXCR) and kept in-frame beta chains. Here each entry gathers all rows of one CDR3 protein and keeps the most common genes and DNA. The sample yields about 830,000 distinct CDR3 sequences; about 33% were counted once. Of the sample, around 11% falls within the top ten clones. The chain is encoded by TRBV5-4 joined to TRBJ2-6; 8 central bases correspond to TRBD1. Sequencing used cultured CD8+ T cells from PBMCs, obtained from culture after CMV antigen stimulation. This clonotype was obtained from a human donor in good health (CMV status not recorded). Some clones in this sample may be carry-over from other donors' samples. The DNA reads as follows: TGTGCCAGCAGCGGGCCACAGGGGGATGGGGCCAACGTCCTGACTTTC. Its translation reads: CASSGPQGDGANVLTF.